The clone carrying this TCR beta chain was seen only a few times. Its cognate antigen is unknown. Nonspecific anti-CD3/anti-CD28 bead stimulation represents the broad CD4+ T cell repertoire. Sorting of responding CD4+ T cells relied on upregulated CD40 ligand together with CD69. CDR3 length equals 15 residues. Germline lookup yields CDR1 SGHTA and CDR2 FQGNSA. Trimming removed 5 bases at V and 8 bases at J, with 16 bases between. The data originate from a study of persistence of HIV-infected CD4 T cells. The libraries were made with immunoSEQ version 4 in survey mode. Only in-frame clones appear in the TCRdb table, and some are missing; sequencing was by immunoSEQ multiplex PCR. Among 35,000 to 50,000 clones, 90% to 95% were seen once, and the ten largest hold under 2%. The study, taken as a whole, reports: TCRbeta richness was lower in CMV- and Gag-responding cells than in anti-CD3/anti-CD28-responding cells.

The TCR comes from an adult man with HIV who was CMV-seropositive. This material consisted of CD4+ T cells sorted from PBMCs after 18-hour stimulation, taken from a patient who received antiretroviral therapy. The chain has TRBV7-2 and TRBJ1-6; a possible D gene is TRBD1 (5 bases). In nucleotides, the CDR3 is TGTGCCAGCAGCCCCGACAGCCGAGGGGATTCACCCCTCCACTTT. Protein product: CASSPDSRGDSPLHF.